This T cell receptor (beta chain) was profiled in a study of blood T cell repertoires in COVID-19. Germline V gene sequence: CDR1 SGHTA, CDR2 FQGTGA. The V and J ends lost 1 base and 5 bases, in that order; junction bases with no gene match: 3. CDR3 length: 14 residues. Assay: immunoSEQ multiplex PCR; the TCRdb copy retains only in-frame clones and omits some. The data contain 95,000 to 150,000 clones, over 65% of them singletons. Sequenced material: peripheral blood. The V call is TRBV7-3, the J call TRBJ2-7, with 9 bases fitting TRBD2. The TCR comes from a woman in her seventies with acute or convalescent COVID-19. CDR3 coding DNA: TGTGCCAGCAGCTTAAGCGGGGGGGCCCACGAGCAGTACTTC. It specifies CASSLSGGAHEQYF.